What follows describes a single TCR beta chain. This sample was taken from a study of T cells in Graves' hyperthyroidism and ophthalmopathy. Amplification yielded TCR beta CDR3 regions, with RNA transcripts as the source. First-round RT-PCR targeting the TCR CDR3 was performed with the HTBI primer set. TCRdb independently ran MiXCR on the multiplex PCR reads; one entry per CDR3 protein. Of 530,000 or so distinct CDR3 sequences in the sample, around a quarter are singletons; the top ten hold about 11%. Reasons for excluding patients were uncontrolled infection, other autoimmune disease, pregnancy or lactation. Around 10 ml fresh peripheral blood yielded the PBMCs. This CDR3 is 12 amino acids long. V shed 5 bases and J 7 bases; nucleotides not matched to a gene: 3. The germline V gene has CDR1 KGHDR and CDR2 SFDVKD.

The chain joins TRBV24-1 to TRBJ2-7, with 8 bases identical to TRBD2. The receptor was derived from a woman aged 25 to 39 with Graves' ophthalmopathy. What was sequenced was blood. The CDR3 loop is CATSGAGVEQYF. As DNA, the CDR3 is TGTGCCACCAGTGGAGCGGGGGTAGAGCAGTACTTC.